The rows below give T cell receptor beta chains drawn from one sample of a study of blood T cell repertoires in COVID-19. Measured with immunoSEQ multiplex PCR; TCRdb has only the in-frame clones, and not every one. This sample yields about 140,000 clones, of which approximately 84% are seen a single time; approximately 3% belongs to the top ten. Sequenced input: PBMCs or T cells enriched from blood (not recorded which). The receptors come from a woman between 50 and 59 years old with acute COVID-19. CDR3s include the opening cysteine and the closing phenylalanine or tryptophan. The order of the fields is V gene, J gene, CDR3 protein.

TRBV5-1	TRBJ2-1	CASSIAGTSVMNEQFF
TRBV2	TRBJ2-7	CASRAVYEQYF
TRBV5-6	TRBJ1-1	CASTPRLNTEAFF
TRBV24-1	TRBJ2-5	CATSDHRGAGETQYF
TRBV4-2	TRBJ1-1	CASSQNPWRGKYTEAFF
TRBV29-1	TRBJ2-5	CSVQRDTTGEGTQYF
TRBV28	TRBJ1-4	CASNQGATNEKLFF
TRBV14	TRBJ2-1	CASSQDSARAAYNEQFF
TRBV7-2	TRBJ2-4	CASSLVAGKDIQYF
TRBV19	TRBJ1-5	CASTWGVRANQPQHF
TRBV7-2	TRBJ1-4	CASSSFGTSNEKLFF
TRBV19	TRBJ2-1	CASSAYRPHNEQFF
TRBV7-3	TRBJ1-4	CASSDHMGGSTGGRTTNEKLFF
TRBV7-9	TRBJ2-3	CASSLEAGITQYF
TRBV7-3	TRBJ2-5	CASSLTPAQGETQYF
TRBV18	TRBJ2-6	CASSKVGAGANVLTF
TRBV4-3	TRBJ2-7	CASSQGHSGAYEQYF
TRBV10-3	TRBJ2-7	CAISEIQGLYEQYF
TRBV28	TRBJ2-3	CASRGAGLAGGNTQYF
TRBV27	TRBJ2-7	CASSAGSAGEQYF
TRBV28	TRBJ2-3	CASSSTTSGYTDTQYF
TRBV28	TRBJ1-1	CASRRGNTEAFF
TRBV30	TRBJ2-2	CAWRVTGTGGSGELFF
TRBV6-5	TRBJ2-7	CASRLDRGGPYEQYF
TRBV13	TRBJ2-6	CASSSRAGANVLTF
TRBV14	TRBJ2-5	CASSPRRGGETQYF
TRBV29-1	TRBJ1-4	CSAKTGTHNEKLFF
TRBV6-1	TRBJ1-5	CASSEAKGNQPQHF
TRBV5-1	TRBJ2-7	CASSLLGQGGYEQYF
TRBV2	TRBJ1-3	CASSEAMTGNTIYF
TRBV6-5	TRBJ1-3	CASRNGLGNTIYF
TRBV7-6	TRBJ2-5	CASSLLGPAGGQYF
TRBV5-1	TRBJ1-1	CASSLSPNTEAFF
TRBV6-6	TRBJ2-6	CASSQTGAGANVLTF
TRBV7-9	TRBJ1-2	CASSLGGGADYGYTF
TRBV4-1	TRBJ2-7	CASGIDRSYEQYF
TRBV19	TRBJ2-1	CASSMVGLAGGLNNEQFF
TRBV6-6	TRBJ2-7	CASSPQGIGYEQYF
TRBV6-1	TRBJ2-5	CASSEAEGTGGETQYF
TRBV28	TRBJ1-1	CASSLNRQARGTEAFF
TRBV6-2/TRBV6-3	TRBJ1-5	CASSFRGNNQPQHF
TRBV12-3/TRBV12-4	TRBJ2-1	CASNVRETDAPFF
TRBV9	TRBJ1-4	CASSARDRGNEKLFF
TRBV30	TRBJ2-4	CAWSYPRQGRNIQYF
TRBV20-1	TRBJ1-5	CSASPGTGFNQPQHF
TRBV7-8	TRBJ1-4	CASSLPGTNEKLFF
TRBV10-3	TRBJ1-2	CAIRSTDGRKGDYGYTF
TRBV7-6	TRBJ1-1	CASSLERPNTEAFF
TRBV9	TRBJ1-2	CASSGGWGNYGYTF
TRBV19	TRBJ1-2	CASSLNQDKLATF
TRBV9	TRBJ2-6	CASSPKTGARAGANVLTF
TRBV7-2	TRBJ2-3	CASSSDLAVVSSTQYF